These 23 T cell receptor beta chains were sequenced from one sample in a study of blood T cell repertoires in COVID-19. Clones were read by immunoSEQ multiplex PCR, and TCRdb kept only the in-frame ones, dropping some. The profile shows roughly 200,000 clones, about 88% of them singletons. The sample taken for sequencing was peripheral blood. These receptors originate from a man aged 50-59 years with COVID-19, enrolled during active disease.

This chain joins TRBV28 and TRBJ1-4, with D perhaps TRBD1 (6 bases). Trimming pared 5 bases from V and 5 bases from J, leaving 12 bases between. Germline V CDR1 and CDR2: MDHEN, SYDVKM. The CDR3 contains 14 residues. The CDR3 coding sequence is TGTGCCAGCAGTACGGACAGCACAAATGAAAAACTGTTTTTT. Translated, it gives CASSTDSTNEKLFF.

The chain is built from TRBV14 and TRBJ2-7; 13 bases are shared with TRBD2. Germline V gives CDR1 SGHDN, CDR2 FVKESK. This CDR3 has 16 amino acids. Germline trimming cut 3 bases from V and 4 bases from J; bases unmatched to any gene: 6. The CDR3 DNA reads TGTGCCAGCAGCCATGAACTAGCGGGAGGGCGGTACGAGCAGTACTTC. Translating it yields CASSHELAGGRYEQYF.

The genes are TRBV12-2 and TRBJ2-2; the D call in the table, TRBD2, was not verified against the DNA. TRBV12-2 is a pseudogene segment. CDR3 length: 16 amino acids. The CDR3 DNA is TGTGCAAGTCGCTTATCAGGACTAGGGAACACCGGGGAGCTGTTTTTT. As protein: CASRLSGLGNTGELFF.

This clone was recorded a few times. J is TRBJ2-7 and V is TRBV14; D uncertain. This CDR3 is 14 amino acids long. Trimming removed 1 base at V and 4 bases at J, with 11 bases between. Germline V lookup: CDR1 SGHDN, CDR2 FVKESK. The chain's CDR3 is CASSQANQVYEQYF. DNA of the CDR3: TGTGCCAGCAGCCAAGCGAACCAGGTTTACGAGCAGTACTTC.

The rearrangement uses TRBV30 and TRBJ1-5; D gene ambiguous. CDR3 length: 14 amino acids. Trimming stripped 1 base from V and 4 bases from J, with 11 bases between. CDR1 is GTSNPN, CDR2 SVGIG, per germline (reference sequence). CDR3: CAWSGGLTNQPQHF. CDR3 coding DNA: TGTGCCTGGAGTGGAGGGCTCACGAATCAGCCCCAGCATTTT.

The chain carries TRBV7-8 and TRBJ1-1; D gene ambiguous. This CDR3 has 13 amino acids. The germline V and J ends were trimmed by 6 bases and 0 bases, with 8 bases remaining between them. Germline CDR1 reads SGHVS; CDR2 reads FQNEAQ. CDR3 sequence reads: CASRQTLNTEAFF. The CDR3 nucleotides are TGTGCCAGCAGACAAACGTTGAACACTGAAGCTTTCTTT.

The genes are TRBV11-2 and TRBJ2-2; no reliable D call. CDR3 size: 14 residues. V shed 5 bases and J shed 3 bases, with 10 bases lying between them. CDR1 is SGHAT and CDR2 is FQNNGV in the germline V gene. CDR3: CASSLRSDTGELFF. In nucleotides, the CDR3 is TGTGCCAGCAGCCTCAGGTCTGACACCGGGGAGCTGTTTTTT.

The V call is TRBV30, the J call TRBJ2-3; 8 bases match TRBD2. The CDR3 has 12 amino acids. J gave up 8 bases and V 2 bases, and 3 bases lay outside the gene matches. CDR1 is GTSNPN, CDR2 SVGIG, per germline (reference sequence). CDR3 protein: CAWSREGVTQYF. CDR3 nucleotide sequence: TGTGCCTGGAGTCGGGAGGGGGTTACGCAGTATTTT.

V and J are TRBV27 and TRBJ2-1, with D unclear. The CDR3 totals 14 residues. V lost 2 bases, J lost 7 bases, and 12 bases lay in between. Germline loops: CDR1 MNHEY, CDR2 SMNVEV (reference sequence). The CDR3 here is CASSLSVSTNEQFF. In DNA, the CDR3 is TGTGCCAGCAGTTTAAGCGTCTCCACAAATGAGCAGTTCTTC.

The chain recombines TRBV9 with TRBJ2-3, with TRBD2 identical over 12 bases. Unmatched junction bases numbered 5, after V lost 0 bases and J lost 9 bases. The CDR3 spans 15 residues. Germline V gene sequence: CDR1 SGDLS, CDR2 YYNGEE. The CDR3 sequence: CASSVASGGAGTQYF. The CDR3 DNA sequence: TGTGCCAGCAGCGTAGCTAGCGGGGGGGCCGGGACGCAGTATTTT.

V usage is TRBV3-1 (or the pseudogene TRBV3-2) and J usage is TRBJ1-1; 8 nucleotides match TRBD1. This CDR3 spans 18 amino acids. V gave up 1 base and J gave up 1 base; unmatched junction bases: 11. The germline V gene has CDR1 LGHDT and CDR2 YNNKEL (reference sequence). The CDR3 is CASSQVQGAGGPNTEAFF. CDR3 sequence (DNA): TGTGCCAGCAGCCAAGTTCAAGGGGCAGGGGGCCCGAACACTGAAGCTTTCTTT.

The chain couples TRBV29-1 to TRBJ2-5; possible D gene TRBD1, 5 bases. The CDR3 is made up of 16 amino acids. Per germline, CDR1 SQVTM and CDR2 ANQGSEA. Between the trimmed V and J ends, which lost 0 bases and 5 bases, there was a span of 19 bases. The CDR3 region is CSVEDPYRGMRETQYF. CDR3 nucleotides: TGCAGCGTTGAAGATCCTTATAGGGGAATGAGGGAGACCCAGTACTTC. The variable domain in full, completed from reference TRBV29-1 and TRBJ2-5, reads SAVISQKPSRDICQRGTSLTIQCQVDSQVTMMFWYRQQPGQSLTLIATANQGSEATYESGFVIDKFPISRPNLTFSTLTVSNMSPEDSSIYLCSVEDPYRGMRETQYFGPGTRLLVL.

The chain employs TRBV20-1 and TRBJ1-2; maybe TRBD1 (6 bases). V was clipped by 3 bases and J by 0 bases, with 11 bases between them. The CDR3 runs 14 residues. Germline V CDR1 and CDR2: DFQATT, SNEGSKA (reference sequence). The CDR3 bases are TGCAGTGCTAGTAGGGGGGGGACTAACTATGGCTACACCTTC. This codes for CSASRGGTNYGYTF.

This chain joins TRBV6-5 and TRBJ2-1, with TRBD1 matching over 9 bases. V gave up 6 bases and J gave up 4 bases; unmatched junction bases: 7. Germline values: CDR1 MNHEY, CDR2 SVGAGI. CDR3 size: 15 residues. CDR3 sequence reads: CASRTGTGSYNEQFF. CDR3 in DNA: TGTGCCAGCAGGACCGGGACAGGGAGTTACAATGAGCAGTTCTTC.

J is TRBJ2-1 and V is TRBV7-9; 7 positions agree with TRBD1. The V and J ends lost 3 bases and 7 bases, in that order; junction bases with no gene match: 12. The CDR3 has 16 residues. Germline V gene lookup returns CDR1 SEHNR and CDR2 FQNEAQ (reference sequence). The CDR3 spells CASSFYRQGWLNEQFF. The CDR3 DNA sequence: TGTGCCAGCAGCTTTTATCGACAGGGATGGTTGAATGAGCAGTTCTTC.

This chain links TRBV19 with TRBJ2-3, with TRBD1 matching over 7 bases. Germline CDR1 reads LNHDA; CDR2 reads SQIVND (reference sequence). V lost 6 bases, J lost 2 bases, and 14 bases stayed unmatched. The length of the CDR3 is 17 residues. In DNA form, the CDR3 reads TGTGCCAGTAGGCGCTCCATGAACAGGGGAATCACAGATACGCAGTATTTT. It encodes CASRRSMNRGITDTQYF.

The chain joins TRBV27 to TRBJ2-7, with TRBD2 matching over 10 bases. The J segment lost 2 bases and the V segment lost 2 bases, leaving 3 bases of the junction unmatched. Germline loops: CDR1 MNHEY, CDR2 SMNVEV (reference sequence). The CDR3 runs to 15 residues. CDR3 loop: CASSLGLAGAYEQYF. The CDR3 nucleotides are TGTGCCAGCAGTTTAGGGCTAGCGGGAGCCTACGAGCAGTACTTC.

V gene TRBV7-2 combines with J gene TRBJ1-6; D not certain. V lost 5 bases and J lost 0, with 14 bases in between. Germline V gene data show CDR1 as SGHTA and CDR2 as FQGNSA. This CDR3 spans 17 amino acids. Here the CDR3 reads CASSPRRVSSYNSPLHF. The CDR3 region has the DNA TGTGCCAGCAGCCCCCGACGGGTGAGCTCCTATAATTCACCCCTCCACTTT.

The CDR3 sequence: CASSKAASDHEQFF. The CDR3 coding sequence is TGTGCCAGCTCCAAGGCGGCTAGCGACCATGAGCAGTTCTTC. The chain combines TRBV11-3 with TRBJ2-1; TRBD2 might be the D (6 bases). CDR3 length: 14 amino acids. Trimming took 8 bases from V and 8 from J, leaving 19 bases between them. Germline V gives CDR1 SGHNT, CDR2 YENEEA.

The chain has TRBV7-2 and TRBJ2-7, with TRBD2 as a possible D gene (6 bases). V dropped 2 bases and J dropped 2 bases, with 13 bases sitting between them. Germline V gives CDR1 SGHTA, CDR2 FQGNSA. The CDR3 extends over 15 amino acids. This CDR3 is CASSLWDLGTYEQYF. CDR3 sequence (DNA): TGTGCCAGCAGCTTATGGGACTTAGGCACCTACGAGCAGTACTTC.

Only a few counts were recorded for this clone. This chain uses TRBV5-6 with TRBJ1-2; D perhaps matches TRBD1 (6 bases). V lost 4 bases to trimming and J lost 4 bases, with 11 bases between them. The germline CDR1 and CDR2 sequences are SGHDT and YYEEEE. CDR3 size: 13 residues. Here the CDR3 reads CASSTGQAYGYTF. The CDR3 nucleotides read TGTGCCAGCAGCACGGGACAAGCCTATGGCTACACCTTC. Based on the CDR3 plus reference TRBV5-6 and TRBJ1-2, the full variable domain is DAGVTQSPTHLIKTRGQQVTLRCSPKSGHDTVSWYQQALGQGPQFIFQYYEEEERQRGNFPDRFSGHQFPNYSSELNVNALLLGDSALYLCASSTGQAYGYTFGSGTRLTVV.

V is TRBV2 and J is TRBJ2-4; 8 nucleotides agree with TRBD2. The germline V gene encodes CDR1 SNHLY and CDR2 FYNNEI. J was trimmed by 6 bases and V by 4 bases; bases with no gene match: 8. The CDR3 runs 15 residues. The CDR3 reads CASSVGGLGGNIQYF. CDR3 coding DNA: TGTGCCAGCAGTGTGGGGGGACTAGGTGGAAACATTCAGTACTTC.

The chain couples TRBV5-6 to TRBJ2-1, with TRBD2 matching 7 bases. The CDR3 loop spans 15 amino acids. With V trimmed by 1 base and J by 2 bases, 3 bases remained unmatched. The germline V gene has CDR1 SGHDT and CDR2 YYEEEE. Here the CDR3 reads CASSLYRGAYNEQFF. DNA for the CDR3: TGTGCCAGCAGCTTGTACCGGGGGGCCTACAATGAGCAGTTCTTC.